Presented here are 9 T cell receptor beta chains from one specimen sequenced in a study of response to subunit inactivated influenza vaccine. TCRdb fed the RT-PCR reads into MiXCR, producing one record per CDR3 protein. The sample includes approximately 520,000 distinct CDR3 sequences, 15% to 20% of them seen just once. Sequencing used CD4+ T cells sorted from PBMCs, obtained 23 to 25 months after vaccination. The receptors were gathered from a man in his fifties or sixties who received an inactivated influenza vaccine.

This sequence joins TRBV6-2 or TRBV6-3 and TRBJ2-3; tentatively, D is TRBD1 (6 bases). Germline V lookup: CDR1 MNHEY, CDR2 SVGEGT. The V end was cut by 7 bases, the J end by 1 base, with 18 bases between. This CDR3 has 16 amino acids. CDR3 region: CASTKWGLDRTDTQYF. CDR3 sequence (DNA): TGTGCCAGCACTAAATGGGGGCTAGACCGCACAGATACGCAGTATTTT.

DNA for the CDR3: TGCAGCGGCCGACAGGCGTCCTACAATGAGCAGTTCTTC. Translation gives CSGRQASYNEQFF. The J gene is TRBJ2-1, the V gene TRBV29-1, with D tentatively TRBD1 (6 bases). Trimming stripped 7 bases from V and 1 base from J, with 11 bases between. Per the germline V gene, CDR1 is SQVTM and CDR2 is ANQGSEA. This CDR3 region has 13 residues.

V and J are TRBV12-3 or TRBV12-4 and TRBJ1-2; tentatively, D is TRBD1 (5 bases). V shed 1 base and J shed 6 bases, with 12 bases lying between them. The CDR3 runs to 14 residues. The CDR3 nucleotides are TGTGCCAGCAGTTTAGGTCTGGTCAGGGATGGCTACACCTTC. This sequence encodes CASSLGLVRDGYTF.

The V call is TRBV6-1, the J call TRBJ1-1; a weak D match, TRBD1 (6 bases). This CDR3 spans 13 amino acids. The V end lost 5 bases, the J end lost 9 bases, and 16 bases lay between the germline ends. Germline values: CDR1 MNHNS, CDR2 SASEGT. In nucleotides, the CDR3 is TGTGCCAGCAGTCCCGGACAGCCCCTCAAAGCTTTCTTT. Its translation is CASSPGQPLKAFF.

V gene TRBV24-1 combines with J gene TRBJ2-1; TRBD2 matches 11 bases. J was trimmed by 8 bases and V by 2 bases; bases with no gene match: 7. This CDR3 is built from 16 residues. Germline V lookup: CDR1 KGHDR, CDR2 SFDVKD. CDR3 region: CATSDSGTSGKDEQFF. The CDR3 region has the DNA TGTGCCACCAGTGATTCCGGGACTAGCGGAAAGGATGAGCAGTTCTTC.

This clonotype has a single count. This could be a read error, since a much larger clone is one nucleotide away. This chain uses TRBV5-8 with TRBJ2-5; D is unresolved. Deletions cut 10 bases from V and 2 bases from J, with 6 bases between. This CDR3 contains 10 residues. From germline, CDR1 is SGHTS and CDR2 YDEGEE. CDR3 loop: CAGGQETQYF. For the CDR3, the DNA is TGTGCCGGCGGTCAAGAGACCCAGTACTTC.

The chain has TRBV20-1 and TRBJ2-3, with D possibly TRBD2 on 6 matching bases. Germline V lookup: CDR1 DFQATT, CDR2 SNEGSKA (reference sequence). The CDR3 is 15 amino acids. Trimming stripped 2 bases from V and 0 bases from J, with 12 bases between. CDR3 amino acids: CSARLGGTSTDTQYF. The DNA of the CDR3 is TGCAGTGCTAGACTGGGGGGAACTAGCACAGATACGCAGTATTTT.

This clonotype was counted between two and nine times. This chain connects TRBV20-1 to TRBJ1-2; D unclear. Trimming took off 0 bases at V and 0 bases at J, with 8 bases between the two ends. This CDR3 is 14 amino acids long. Germline V gene lookup returns CDR1 DFQATT and CDR2 SNEGSKA (reference sequence). Written as DNA, the CDR3 is TGCAGTGCTAGAGAGCCAGCCACTAACTATGGCTACACCTTC. Translated, it gives CSAREPATNYGYTF.

The chain combines TRBV12-3 or TRBV12-4 with TRBJ1-1; D unclear. The V end lost 6 bases, the J end lost 0 bases, and 11 bases lay between the germline ends. The CDR3 runs to 14 residues. The CDR3 here is CASRSGPLNTEAFF. CDR3 coding DNA: TGTGCCAGCAGGTCAGGCCCCCTGAACACTGAAGCTTTCTTT.